The entry below describes one TCR beta chain. Its antigen is as yet unknown. V shed 4 bases and J shed 0 bases, with 7 bases lying between them. The CDR3 sequence is 14 residues long. Germline lookup yields CDR1 SGHTS and CDR2 YDEGEE. This sample is part of a study of identifying expanded T cells in peripheral blood. Points from the study as a whole: Technical replicates showed roughly 1.2 changed clones; about 2 weeks roughly 16; four weeks 19.

Only in-frame clones appear in the TCRdb table, and some are missing; sequencing was by immunoSEQ multiplex PCR. The sample contains about 80,000 clones, less than 90% of which appear only once. The chain uses TRBV5-8 and TRBJ2-2; D gene ambiguous. Sequencing was carried out using blood. This clonotype was obtained from a person aged 18 to 75 in good health. DNA of the CDR3: TGTGCCAGCAGCCCCGGCCCGAACACCGGGGAGCTGTTTTTT. It is translated as CASSPGPNTGELFF. The entire variable domain, with the rest obtained from reference TRBV5-8 and TRBJ2-2, is as follows: EAGVTQSPTHLIKTRGQQATLRCSPISGHTSVYWYQQALGLGLQFLLWYDEGEERNRGNFPPRFSGRQFPNYSSELNVNALELEDSALYLCASSPGPNTGELFFGEGSRLTVL.